This TCR beta chain comes out of a study of control samples from healthy donors and cancer patients. Data came from immunoSEQ multiplex PCR; TCRdb stores just in-frame clones and leaves some out. The sample yields 100,000 to 150,000 clones, approximately 93% seen once. V dropped 4 bases and J dropped 4 bases, with 13 bases sitting between them. The length of the CDR3 is 14 residues. Looked up from germline, CDR1 is SGHNT and CDR2 is YYREEE (reference sequence). The sequence was obtained from a woman in her late teens or twenties in good health. The sample consisted of blood. This chain connects TRBV5-4 to TRBJ2-3; TRBD2 is a possible D gene (6 bases). Here the CDR3 reads CASSADGGADTQYF. CDR3 coding DNA: TGTGCCAGCAGCGCGGACGGGGGTGCAGATACGCAGTATTTT. Combining the CDR3 with reference TRBV5-4 and TRBJ2-3 gives the whole variable domain ETGVTQSPTHLIKTRGQQVTLRCSSQSGHNTVSWYQQALGQGPQFIFQYYREEENGRGNFPPRFSGLQFPNYSSELNVNALELDDSALYLCASSADGGADTQYFGPGTRLTVL.